This TCR beta chain comes out of a study of vaccination and CD4 T cells after COVID-19. As for the study in general: The authors exposed cells to overlapping spike peptides derived from SARS-CoV-2, HCoV-NL63, HCoV-OC43 and HCoV-229E.

The CDR3 contains 14 residues. The germline V gene has CDR1 DFQATT and CDR2 SNEGSKA (reference sequence). Trimming stripped 6 bases from V and 7 bases from J, with 21 bases between. Of note for this clonotype: Antigen: not known.

Treatment specified: approximately nine-day PBMC culture with coronavirus spike peptide pools or control peptides (ViraFEST assay). At the Johns Hopkins FTIC core, DNA taken from cultured CD4+ T cells was sequenced by way of the Oncomine TCR Beta short-read assay. TCRdb re-called the PCR reads with MiXCR, one entry per CDR3 protein. The table includes about 20,000 distinct CDR3 sequences, more than 45% detected once. This receptor was obtained from a human donor who had recovered from COVID-19. The chain recombines TRBV20-1 with TRBJ1-2; D not certain. Material: CD4+ T cells from blood, cultured in vitro, obtained after SARS-CoV-2 vaccination. CDR3 in DNA: TGCAGTGCCATCCTGCTCGCGGGTGAGGGTGGCTACACCTTC. Translated: CSAILLAGEGGYTF.